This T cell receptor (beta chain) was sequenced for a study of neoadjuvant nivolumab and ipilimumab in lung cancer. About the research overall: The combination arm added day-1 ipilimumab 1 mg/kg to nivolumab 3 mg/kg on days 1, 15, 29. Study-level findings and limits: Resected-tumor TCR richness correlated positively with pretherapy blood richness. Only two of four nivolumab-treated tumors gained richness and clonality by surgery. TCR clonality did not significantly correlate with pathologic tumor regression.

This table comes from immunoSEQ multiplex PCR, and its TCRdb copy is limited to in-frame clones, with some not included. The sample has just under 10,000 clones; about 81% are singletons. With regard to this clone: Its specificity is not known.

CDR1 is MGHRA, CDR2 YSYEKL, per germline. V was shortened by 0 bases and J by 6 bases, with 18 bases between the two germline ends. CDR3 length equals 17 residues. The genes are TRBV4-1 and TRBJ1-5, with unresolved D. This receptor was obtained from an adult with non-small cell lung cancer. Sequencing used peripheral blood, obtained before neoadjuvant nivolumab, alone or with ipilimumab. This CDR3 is CASSQEYRGPRGQPQHF. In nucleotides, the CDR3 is TGCGCCAGCAGCCAAGAGTATAGAGGGCCCCGAGGTCAGCCCCAGCATTTT.